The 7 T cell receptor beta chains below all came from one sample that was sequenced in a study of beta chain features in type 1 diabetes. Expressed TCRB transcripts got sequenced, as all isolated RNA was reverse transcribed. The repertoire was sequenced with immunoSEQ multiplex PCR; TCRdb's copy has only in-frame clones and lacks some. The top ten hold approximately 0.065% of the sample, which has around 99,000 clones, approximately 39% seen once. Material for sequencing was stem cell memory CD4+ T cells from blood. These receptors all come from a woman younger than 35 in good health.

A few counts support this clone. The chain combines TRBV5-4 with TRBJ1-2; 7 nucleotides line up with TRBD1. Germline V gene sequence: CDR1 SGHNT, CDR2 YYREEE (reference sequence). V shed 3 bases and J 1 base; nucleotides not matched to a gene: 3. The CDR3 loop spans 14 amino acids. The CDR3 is CASSWDSHNYGYTF. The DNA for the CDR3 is TGTGCCAGCAGCTGGGACAGCCATAACTATGGCTACACCTTC.

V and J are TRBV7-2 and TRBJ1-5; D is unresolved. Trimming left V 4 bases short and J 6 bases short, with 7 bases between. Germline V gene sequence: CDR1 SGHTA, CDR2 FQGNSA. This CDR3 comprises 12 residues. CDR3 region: CASSSGGQPQHF. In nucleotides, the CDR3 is TGTGCCAGCAGCTCGGGAGGTCAGCCCCAGCATTTT.

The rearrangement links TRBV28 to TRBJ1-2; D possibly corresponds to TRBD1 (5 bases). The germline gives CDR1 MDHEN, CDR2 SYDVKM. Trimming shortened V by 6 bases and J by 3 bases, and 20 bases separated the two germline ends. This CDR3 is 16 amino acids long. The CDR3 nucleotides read TGTGCCAGCAGCTTGACGGGGGGGGTCAAATACTATGGCTACACCTTC. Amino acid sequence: CASSLTGGVKYYGYTF.

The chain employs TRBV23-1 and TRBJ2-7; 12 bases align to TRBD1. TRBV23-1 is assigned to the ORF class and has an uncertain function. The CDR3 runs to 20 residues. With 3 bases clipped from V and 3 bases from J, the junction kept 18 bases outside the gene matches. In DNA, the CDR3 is TGCGCCAGCAGTCACCCACCGGGACAGGGGGCAACGGGAGGAGGCTACGAGCAGTACTTC. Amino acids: CASSHPPGQGATGGGYEQYF.

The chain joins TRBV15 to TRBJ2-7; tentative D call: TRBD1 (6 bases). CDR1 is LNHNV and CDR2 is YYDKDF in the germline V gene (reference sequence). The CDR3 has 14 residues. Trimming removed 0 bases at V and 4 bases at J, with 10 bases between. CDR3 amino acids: CATSRDSGVYEQYF. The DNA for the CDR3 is TGTGCCACCAGCAGAGATTCAGGGGTTTACGAGCAGTACTTC.

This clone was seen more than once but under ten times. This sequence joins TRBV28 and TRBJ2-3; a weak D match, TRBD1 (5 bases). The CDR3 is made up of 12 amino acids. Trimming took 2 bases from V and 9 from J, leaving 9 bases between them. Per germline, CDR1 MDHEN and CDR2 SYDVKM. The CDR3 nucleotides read TGTGCCAGCAGTTTAGACAGATACACGCAGTATTTT. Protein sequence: CASSLDRYTQYF.

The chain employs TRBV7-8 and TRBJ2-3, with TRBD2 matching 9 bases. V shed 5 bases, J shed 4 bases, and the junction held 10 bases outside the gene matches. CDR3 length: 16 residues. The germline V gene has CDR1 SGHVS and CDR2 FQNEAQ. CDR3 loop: CASSRIFSGSPDTQYF. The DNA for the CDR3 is TGTGCCAGCAGCCGAATCTTTAGCGGGAGTCCAGATACGCAGTATTTT.